The 11 T cell receptor beta chains below come from one sample, sequenced in a study of shared clonotypes between healthy human individuals. Using immunoSEQ multiplex PCR, the repertoire was profiled, and TCRdb retains in-frame clones only, with some absent. The sample lists 2 million to 2.5 million clones; approximately 95% were seen once. The source material was naive CD4+ T cells sorted from blood. Subset of the sample: CD45RA+ positively selected. The receptors were gathered from a man aged 18 to 35 in good health.

The chain joins TRBV4-1 to TRBJ1-5; possible D gene TRBD1, 6 bases. The CDR3 contains 16 residues. Trimming removed 2 bases at V and 2 bases at J, with 13 bases between. Germline CDR1 reads MGHRA; CDR2 reads YSYEKL. The CDR3 sequence is CASSQNRAVGNQPQHF. Written as DNA, the CDR3 is TGCGCCAGCAGCCAAAACAGGGCCGTGGGCAATCAGCCCCAGCATTTT.

The chain is built from TRBV11-2 and TRBJ1-1, with D possibly TRBD1 on 6 matching bases. The ends were cut back, 0 bases at V and 3 bases at J, with 11 bases in the middle. CDR3 length equals 15 residues. Germline V gives CDR1 SGHAT, CDR2 FQNNGV. CDR3 in amino acids: CASSLEGGRDTEAFF. CDR3 sequence (DNA): TGTGCCAGCAGCTTAGAGGGGGGCCGGGACACTGAAGCTTTCTTT. Using reference TRBV11-2 and TRBJ1-1 for the parts outside the CDR3, the full variable domain is EAGVAQSPRYKIIEKRQSVAFWCNPISGHATLYWYQQILGQGPKLLIQFQNNGVVDDSQLPKDRFSAERLKGVDSTLKIQPAKLEDSAVYLCASSLEGGRDTEAFFGQGTRLTVV.

Remarks on this clone: Other DNA sequences in this sample translate to the same CDR3. The chain links TRBV7-9 to TRBJ1-5; D is unclear. Germline V gene sequence: CDR1 SEHNR, CDR2 FQNEAQ (reference sequence). V dropped 3 bases and J dropped 0 bases, with 6 bases sitting between them. The CDR3 consists of 14 residues. CDR3 residues: CASSLESSNQPQHF. The CDR3, as DNA: TGTGCCAGCAGCTTGGAAAGTAGCAATCAGCCCCAGCATTTT.

The V call is TRBV10-3, the J call TRBJ2-3; 8 positions agree with TRBD2. The CDR3 has 17 amino acids. Germline CDR1 reads ENHRY; CDR2 reads SYGVKD. The ends lost 3 bases at V and 4 bases at J; junction bases unmatched: 12. As DNA, the CDR3 is TGTGCCATCAGTGATACCTATCTTGCGGGGGGTTCAGATACGCAGTATTTT. Protein: CAISDTYLAGGSDTQYF.

The gene calls are TRBV4-3 and TRBJ2-7, with TRBD2 as a possible D gene (6 bases). Germline CDR1 reads LGHNA; CDR2 reads YSLEER. This CDR3 comprises 15 residues. V shed 1 base and J shed 0 bases, with 10 bases lying between them. CDR3 amino acids: CASSQGGTDSYEQYF. CDR3 nucleotides: TGCGCCAGCAGCCAAGGCGGGACGGACTCCTACGAGCAGTACTTC.

On this clone itself: At the DNA level, this CDR3 is encoded by other sequences in the same sample as well. The rearrangement uses TRBV30 and TRBJ2-1; D call uncertain. With 0 bases removed from V and 8 bases from J, the gap between germline ends came to 5 bases. Per the germline V gene, CDR1 is GTSNPN and CDR2 is SVGIG (reference sequence). This CDR3 is built from 11 residues. The CDR3 coding sequence is TGTGCCTGGAGTGTACGGGATGAGCAGTTCTTC. Protein sequence: CAWSVRDEQFF.

The V call is TRBV5-1, the J call TRBJ2-7; TRBD1 is a possible D gene (6 bases). Germline V CDR1 and CDR2: SGHRS, YFSETQ. The V end was cut by 0 bases, the J end by 0 bases, with 19 bases between. The CDR3 sequence is 18 residues long. CDR3 sequence (DNA): TGCGCCAGCAGCTTGGGGGGATCTTTGGCAGGGGACTCCTACGAGCAGTACTTC. It is translated as CASSLGGSLAGDSYEQYF.

This clone was seen a handful of times. This chain uses TRBV15 with TRBJ1-6; D might be TRBD1 (6 bases). The CDR3 totals 16 residues. Germline lookup yields CDR1 LNHNV and CDR2 YYDKDF (reference sequence). Trimming took off 1 base at V and 7 bases at J, with 14 bases between the two ends. Here the CDR3 reads CATSRGAGARNSPLHF. CDR3 in DNA: TGTGCCACCAGCAGAGGAGCAGGGGCCAGAAATTCACCCCTCCACTTT.

DNA of the CDR3: TGTGCCAGCAGCAAAGGGTGGTACGCTCAGTCAGGTACGCAGTATTTT. Amino acids: CASSKGWYAQSGTQYF. J is TRBJ2-3 and V is TRBV21-1; the table's D call, TRBD1, was not checked against the DNA. TRBV21-1 corresponds to a pseudogene. The CDR3 runs 16 residues.

This clone was counted only a few times. This same CDR3 is encoded by further DNA sequences in the sample. V is TRBV27 and J is TRBJ1-2; TRBD1 matches 7 bases. J gave up 4 bases and V 3 bases, and 2 bases lay outside the gene matches. The germline V gene has CDR1 MNHEY and CDR2 SMNVEV (reference sequence). The CDR3 totals 13 residues. CDR3 sequence: CASSFDRAYGYTF. CDR3 DNA sequence: TGTGCCAGCAGTTTCGACAGGGCCTATGGCTACACCTTC.

The chain combines TRBV5-1 with TRBJ2-2, with TRBD1 identical over 8 bases. The V segment lost 0 bases and the J segment 3 bases; nucleotides outside the gene matches: 1. Germline lookup yields CDR1 SGHRS and CDR2 YFSETQ. The CDR3 totals 15 residues. The CDR3 DNA is TGCGCCAGCAGCTTGGTGGACAGGGACACCGGGGAGCTGTTTTTT. This sequence encodes CASSLVDRDTGELFF. Full variable domain (rest looked up from reference TRBV5-1 and TRBJ2-2): KAGVTQTPRYLIKTRGQQVTLSCSPISGHRSVSWYQQTPGQGLQFLFEYFSETQRNKGNFPGRFSGRQFSNSRSEMNVSTLELGDSALYLCASSLVDRDTGELFFGEGSRLTVL.